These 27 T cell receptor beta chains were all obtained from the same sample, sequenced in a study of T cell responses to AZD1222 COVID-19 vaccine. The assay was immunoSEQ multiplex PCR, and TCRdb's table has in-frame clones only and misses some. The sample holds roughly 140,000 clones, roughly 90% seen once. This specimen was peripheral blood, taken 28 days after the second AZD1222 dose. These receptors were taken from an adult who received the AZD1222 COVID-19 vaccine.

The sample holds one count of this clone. The CDR3 loop reads CASSVSSGRRTDTQYF. Written as DNA, the CDR3 is TGTGCCAGCAGCGTATCTAGCGGGCGTCGCACAGATACGCAGTATTTT. The chain recombines TRBV7-2 with TRBJ2-3; 8 nucleotides align to TRBD2. The germline gives CDR1 SGHTA, CDR2 FQGNSA. V was clipped by 5 bases and J by 1 base; unmatched bases: 8. The CDR3 loop spans 16 amino acids.

CDR3 coding DNA: TGTGCCAGCAGCAAAGGCGGTCTTTGTGGCAATCAGCCCCAGCATTTT. It translates to CASSKGGLCGNQPQHF. This chain uses TRBV21-1 with TRBJ1-5. TRBV21-1 is labeled a pseudogene. CDR3 size: 16 residues.

The DNA of the CDR3 is TGTGCCAGCAGCAGAGGGACAGGGACTAACTATGGCTACACCTTC. Translating gives CASSRGTGTNYGYTF. The chain recombines TRBV7-8 with TRBJ1-2; 9 positions agree with TRBD1. CDR1 SGHVS and CDR2 FQNEAQ come from the germline V gene. CDR3 length equals 15 residues. Unmatched junction bases numbered 4, after V lost 5 bases and J lost 0 bases.

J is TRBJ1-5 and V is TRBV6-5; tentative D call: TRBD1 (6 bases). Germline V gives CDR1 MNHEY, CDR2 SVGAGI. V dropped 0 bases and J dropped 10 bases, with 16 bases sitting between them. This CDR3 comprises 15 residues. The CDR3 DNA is TGTGCCAGCAGTTACTCGGGACATCGACGGTCCCCCCAGCATTTT. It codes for CASSYSGHRRSPQHF.

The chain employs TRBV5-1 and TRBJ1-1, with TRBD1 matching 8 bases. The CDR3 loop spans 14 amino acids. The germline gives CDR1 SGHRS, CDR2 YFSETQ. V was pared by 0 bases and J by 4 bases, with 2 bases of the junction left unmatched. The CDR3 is CASSLDTGGTEAFF. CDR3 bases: TGCGCCAGCAGCTTGGATACAGGGGGCACTGAAGCTTTCTTT.

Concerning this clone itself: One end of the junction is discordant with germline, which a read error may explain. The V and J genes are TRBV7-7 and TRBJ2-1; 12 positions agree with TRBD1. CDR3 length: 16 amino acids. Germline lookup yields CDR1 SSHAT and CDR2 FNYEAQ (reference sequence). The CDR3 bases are TGTGCTAGCAGCCCGGGACAGGGGGCATTGAACAATGAGCAGTTCTTC. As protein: CASSPGQGALNNEQFF.

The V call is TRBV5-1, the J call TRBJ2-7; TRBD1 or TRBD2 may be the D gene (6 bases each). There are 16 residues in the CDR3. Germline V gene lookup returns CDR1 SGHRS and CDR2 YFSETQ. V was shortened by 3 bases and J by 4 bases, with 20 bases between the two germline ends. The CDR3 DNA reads TGCGCCAGCAGCTACGAATGGGGGGCTAAAGGGTACGAGCAGTACTTC. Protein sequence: CASSYEWGAKGYEQYF.

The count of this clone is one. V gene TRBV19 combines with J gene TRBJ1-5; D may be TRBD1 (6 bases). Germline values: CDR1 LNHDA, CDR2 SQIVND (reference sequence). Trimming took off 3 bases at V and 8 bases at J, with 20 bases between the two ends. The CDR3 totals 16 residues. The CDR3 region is CASSIRTDLRDKPQHF. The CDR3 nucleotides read TGTGCCAGTAGTATCAGGACAGACCTAAGGGATAAGCCCCAGCATTTT.

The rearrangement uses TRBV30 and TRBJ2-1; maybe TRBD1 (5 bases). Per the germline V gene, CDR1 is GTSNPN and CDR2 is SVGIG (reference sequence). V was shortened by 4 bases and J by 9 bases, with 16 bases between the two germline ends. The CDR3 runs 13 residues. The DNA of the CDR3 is TGTGCCTGGACAGAATTAACGCAGGGTGAGCAGTTCTTC. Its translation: CAWTELTQGEQFF. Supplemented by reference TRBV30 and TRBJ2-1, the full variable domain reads SQTIHQWPATLVQPVGSPLSLECTVEGTSNPNLYWYRQAAGRGLQLLFYSVGIGQISSEVPQNLSASRPQDRQFILSSKKLLLSDSGFYLCAWTELTQGEQFFGPGTRLTVL.

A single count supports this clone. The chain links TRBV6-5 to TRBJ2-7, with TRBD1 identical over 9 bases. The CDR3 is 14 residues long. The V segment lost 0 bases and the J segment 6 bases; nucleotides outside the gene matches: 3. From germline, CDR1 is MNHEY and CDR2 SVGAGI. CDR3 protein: CASSYSQGAGEQYF. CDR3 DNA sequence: TGTGCCAGCAGTTACTCACAGGGGGCAGGCGAGCAGTACTTC.

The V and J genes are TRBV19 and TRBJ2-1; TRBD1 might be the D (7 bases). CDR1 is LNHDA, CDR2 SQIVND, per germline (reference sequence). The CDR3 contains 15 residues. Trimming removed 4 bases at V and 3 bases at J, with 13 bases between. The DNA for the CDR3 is TGTGCCAGTAGTACTTGGCAGGGGGGCTACAATGAGCAGTTCTTC. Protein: CASSTWQGGYNEQFF. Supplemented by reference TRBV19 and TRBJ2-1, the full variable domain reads DGGITQSPKYLFRKEGQNVTLSCEQNLNHDAMYWYRQDPGQGLRLIYYSQIVNDFQKGDIAEGYSVSREKKESFPLTVTSAQKNPTAFYLCASSTWQGGYNEQFFGPGTRLTVL.

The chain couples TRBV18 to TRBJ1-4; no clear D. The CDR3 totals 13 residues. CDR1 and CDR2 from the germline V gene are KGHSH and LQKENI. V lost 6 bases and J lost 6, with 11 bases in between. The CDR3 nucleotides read TGTGCCAGCTCCCCTAAGATGGATGAAAAACTGTTTTTT. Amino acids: CASSPKMDEKLFF.

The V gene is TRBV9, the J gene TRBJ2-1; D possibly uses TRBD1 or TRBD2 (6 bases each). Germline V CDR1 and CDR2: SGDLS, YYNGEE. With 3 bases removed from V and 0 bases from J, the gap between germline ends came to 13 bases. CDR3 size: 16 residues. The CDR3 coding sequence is TGTGCCAGCAGCGCAGGAGGGACAAGCTCCTACAATGAGCAGTTCTTC. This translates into CASSAGGTSSYNEQFF.

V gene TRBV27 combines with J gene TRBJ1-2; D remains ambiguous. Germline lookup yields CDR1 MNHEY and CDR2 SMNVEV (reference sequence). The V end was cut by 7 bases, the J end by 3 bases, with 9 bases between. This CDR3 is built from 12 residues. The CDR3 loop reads CASMDGDYGYTF. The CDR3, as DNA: TGTGCCAGCATGGACGGAGACTATGGCTACACCTTC.

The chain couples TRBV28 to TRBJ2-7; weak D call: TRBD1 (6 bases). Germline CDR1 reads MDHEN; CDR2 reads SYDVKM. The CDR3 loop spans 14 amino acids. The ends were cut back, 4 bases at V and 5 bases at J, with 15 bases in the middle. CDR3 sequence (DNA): TGTGCCAGCAGTTCCGGGACACCCATTGACGAGCAGTACTTC. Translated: CASSSGTPIDEQYF.

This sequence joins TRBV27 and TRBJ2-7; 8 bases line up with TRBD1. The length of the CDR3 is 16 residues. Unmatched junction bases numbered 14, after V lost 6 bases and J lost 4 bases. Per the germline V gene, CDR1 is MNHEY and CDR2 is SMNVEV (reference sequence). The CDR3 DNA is TGTGCCAGCAGATCCCACCATGGACAGGGACTTTACGAGCAGTACTTC. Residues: CASRSHHGQGLYEQYF.

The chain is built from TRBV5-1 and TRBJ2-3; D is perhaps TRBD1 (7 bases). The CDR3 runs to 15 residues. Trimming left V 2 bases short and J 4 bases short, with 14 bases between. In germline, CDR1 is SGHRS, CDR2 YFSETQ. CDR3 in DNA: TGCGCCAGCAGCTTCCTAGACAGGGAGGCAGATACGCAGTATTTT. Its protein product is CASSFLDREADTQYF.

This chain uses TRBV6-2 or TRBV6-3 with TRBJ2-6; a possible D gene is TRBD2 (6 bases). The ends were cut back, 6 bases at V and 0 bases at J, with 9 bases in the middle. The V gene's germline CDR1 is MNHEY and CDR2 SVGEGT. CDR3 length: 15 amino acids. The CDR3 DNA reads TGTGCCAGCAGCGGAGGGGACTCTGGGGCCAACGTCCTGACTTTC. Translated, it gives CASSGGDSGANVLTF.

The CDR3 reads CASSPLSDEQFF. In DNA, the CDR3 is TGTGCCAGCAGTCCCCTTTCTGATGAGCAGTTCTTC. This chain links TRBV12-3 or TRBV12-4 with TRBJ2-1; D call uncertain. CDR3 length: 12 residues. V lost 5 bases and J 8 bases, leaving 10 bases between the germline ends.

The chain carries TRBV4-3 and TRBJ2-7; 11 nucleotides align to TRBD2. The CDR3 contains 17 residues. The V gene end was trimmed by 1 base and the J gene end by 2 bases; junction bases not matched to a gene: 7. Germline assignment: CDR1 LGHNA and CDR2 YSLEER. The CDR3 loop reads CASSQGPTSGRTYEQYF. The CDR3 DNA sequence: TGCGCCAGCAGCCAAGGCCCAACTAGCGGGAGAACCTACGAGCAGTACTTC.

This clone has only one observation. The DNA of the CDR3 is TGTGCCAGCACCGGACAGGTTCAAGAGACCCAGTACTTC. Amino acids: CASTGQVQETQYF. This rearrangement joins TRBV6-1 to TRBJ2-5; 7 bases agree with TRBD1. Germline CDR1 MNHNS, CDR2 SASEGT. The CDR3 spans 13 residues. V lost 7 bases to trimming and J lost 2 bases; unmatched junction nucleotides: 4.

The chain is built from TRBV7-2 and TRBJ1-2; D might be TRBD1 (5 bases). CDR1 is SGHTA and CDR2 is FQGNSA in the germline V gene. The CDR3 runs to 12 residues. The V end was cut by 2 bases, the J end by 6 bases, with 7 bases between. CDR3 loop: CASSLRGDGYTF. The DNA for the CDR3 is TGTGCCAGCAGCTTAAGAGGGGATGGCTACACCTTC.

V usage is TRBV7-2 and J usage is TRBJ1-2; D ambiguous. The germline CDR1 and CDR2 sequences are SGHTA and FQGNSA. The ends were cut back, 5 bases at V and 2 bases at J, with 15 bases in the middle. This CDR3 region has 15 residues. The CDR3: CASSRDTRVNYGYTF. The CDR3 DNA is TGTGCCAGCAGCCGCGACACCCGCGTAAACTATGGCTACACCTTC.

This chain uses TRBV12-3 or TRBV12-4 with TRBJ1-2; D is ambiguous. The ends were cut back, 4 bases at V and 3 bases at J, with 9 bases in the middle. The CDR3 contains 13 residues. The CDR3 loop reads CASSSGFYYGYTF. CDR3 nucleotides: TGTGCCAGCAGTTCCGGATTTTACTATGGCTACACCTTC.

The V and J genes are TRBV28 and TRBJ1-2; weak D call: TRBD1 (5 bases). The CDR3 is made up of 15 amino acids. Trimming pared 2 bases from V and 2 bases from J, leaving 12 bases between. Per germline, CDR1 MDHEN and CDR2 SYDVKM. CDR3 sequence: CASSLDQGLNYGYTF. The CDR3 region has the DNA TGTGCCAGCAGTTTAGATCAGGGCCTCAACTATGGCTACACCTTC.

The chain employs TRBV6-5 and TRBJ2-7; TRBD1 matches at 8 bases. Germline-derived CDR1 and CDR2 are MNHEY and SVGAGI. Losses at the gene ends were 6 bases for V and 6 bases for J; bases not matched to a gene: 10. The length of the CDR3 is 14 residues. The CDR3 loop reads CASSRDRRLTEQYF. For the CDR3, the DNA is TGTGCCAGCAGCCGGGACAGGCGCCTGACCGAGCAGTACTTC.

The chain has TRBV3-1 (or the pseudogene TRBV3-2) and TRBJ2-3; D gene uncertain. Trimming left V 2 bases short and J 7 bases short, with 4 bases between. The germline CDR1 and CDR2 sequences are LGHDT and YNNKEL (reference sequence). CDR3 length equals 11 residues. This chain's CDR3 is CASSQLNTQYF. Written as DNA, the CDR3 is TGTGCCAGCAGCCAACTAAATACGCAGTATTTT.